This TCR beta chain appears in the sequencing data of a study of early T cells in non-severe SARS-CoV-2 infection. The CDR3 runs to 13 residues. The germline V gene has CDR1 SGHRS and CDR2 YFSETQ. V was cut by 0 bases and J by 2 bases, with 5 bases left in between. Whole-study findings and limits: Matching with VDJdb favored anti-spike CD8 responses (missing private and CD4 specificities).

Separate cDNA molecules each had unique molecular identifiers attached to them. Using its own MiXCR run on the 5' RACE reads, TCRdb lists one record per CDR3 protein. The table lists over 35,000 distinct CDR3 sequences, around 6.3% of them singletons, with about 7.8% in the top ten. In this sample, this clonotype turned up many times. Its specificity is unknown. This rearrangement joins TRBV5-1 to TRBJ2-5; D call uncertain. The receptor was derived from an adult who was a healthcare worker with PCR-confirmed SARS-CoV-2 infection or an uninfected control (not recorded which). The sequences come from whole blood, collected at baseline. As DNA, the CDR3 is TGCGCCAGCAGCTTGGCGCAGCAAGAGACCCAGTACTTC. Its protein product is CASSLAQQETQYF. Full variable domain (outside the CDR3, taken from reference TRBV5-1 and TRBJ2-5): KAGVTQTPRYLIKTRGQQVTLSCSPISGHRSVSWYQQTPGQGLQFLFEYFSETQRNKGNFPGRFSGRQFSNSRSEMNVSTLELGDSALYLCASSLAQQETQYFGPGTRLLVL.